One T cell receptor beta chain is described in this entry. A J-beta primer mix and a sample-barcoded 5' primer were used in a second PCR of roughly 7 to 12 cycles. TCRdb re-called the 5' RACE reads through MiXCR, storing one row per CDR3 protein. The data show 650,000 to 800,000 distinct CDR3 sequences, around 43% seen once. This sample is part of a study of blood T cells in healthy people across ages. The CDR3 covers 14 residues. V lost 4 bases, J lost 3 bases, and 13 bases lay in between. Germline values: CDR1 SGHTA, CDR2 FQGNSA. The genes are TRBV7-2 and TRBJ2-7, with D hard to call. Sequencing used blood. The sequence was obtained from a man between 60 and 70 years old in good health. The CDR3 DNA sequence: TGTGCCAGCAGCTCTCCGTCTGCCGTCTACGAGCAGTACTTC. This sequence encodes CASSSPSAVYEQYF.